One TCR beta chain is described in this entry. The data were taken from a study of regulatory T cells in long-lasting Graves disease. Both iRepertoire HTBI primers and Arm-PCR of CDR3 regions were used to build the TCR beta libraries. TCRdb reprocessed the multiplex PCR reads with MiXCR, giving one entry per CDR3 protein. Of 350,000 to 500,000 distinct CDR3 sequences in the sample, around 15% were seen once. Time point in this sample: newly diagnosed GD, antithyroid drugs for less than 3 months. Generation of the TCR library employed RNA extracted from PBMCs. Looked up from germline, CDR1 is PRHDT and CDR2 is FYEKMQ (reference sequence). The CDR3 extends over 14 amino acids. V was shortened by 5 bases and J by 6 bases, with 16 bases between the two germline ends. These data are also associated with another study on T cells in Graves' hyperthyroidism and ophthalmopathy.

This clonotype was sampled from a woman between 50 and 59 years old with Graves disease. Specimen: peripheral blood mononuclear cells (PBMCs), collected at new diagnosis, from a patient treated with antithyroid drugs. The J gene is TRBJ1-1, the V gene TRBV13; no reliable D call. The CDR3 region is CASSPDGRGPEAFF. The CDR3 bases are TGTGCCAGCAGCCCCGATGGTCGAGGGCCTGAAGCTTTCTTT.